This is a list of T cell receptor beta chains from one sample in a study of T-cell memory formation after mild COVID-19. TCRdb called the 5' RACE reads again in MiXCR, with one record for every CDR3 protein. Of more than 150,000 distinct CDR3 sequences in the sample, roughly 10% were seen once. The source material was PBMCs or a T cell subset sorted from them (not recorded which). These receptors were taken from a man in his late teens or twenties who had mild COVID-19 (a few samples of this study predate the infection). Cell type and time point are not known. CDR3s include the opening cysteine and the closing phenylalanine or tryptophan. The order of the fields is V gene, D gene, J gene, clone size, CDR3 protein, CDR3 DNA. A D gene is named only where the DNA matches it firmly. Rows may omit the clone size; those that give it use once, few, many or a size class.

TRBV5-1	-	TRBJ1-1	many	CASSLDRSEAFF	TGCGCCAGCAGCTTGGACAGGTCGGAAGCTTTCTTT
TRBV15	TRBD2	TRBJ2-7	few	CATSRDGGGYEQYF	TGTGCCACCAGCAGAGATGGCGGGGGCTACGAGCAGTACTTC
TRBV20-1	TRBD2	TRBJ2-7	few	CSARRGLAGSYEQYF	TGCAGTGCTAGACGAGGACTAGCGGGGTCCTACGAGCAGTACTTC
TRBV7-2	-	TRBJ1-4	few	CASSLEADEKLFF	TGTGCCAGCAGCTTAGAGGCCGATGAAAAACTGTTTTTT
TRBV20-1	TRBD2	TRBJ2-3	-	CSAGYSGGRTDTQYF	TGCAGTGCTGGATATAGCGGGGGGCGCACAGATACGCAGTATTTT
TRBV10-3	-	TRBJ2-3	many	CATQGSNTQYF	TGTGCCACCCAGGGGTCCAATACGCAGTATTTT
TRBV12-3/TRBV12-4	-	TRBJ2-7	-	CASSLEAGNYEQYF	TGTGCCAGCAGTTTAGAAGCCGGGAACTACGAGCAGTACTTC
TRBV5-5	TRBD2	TRBJ2-1	few	CASSPGPGLPSSYNEQFF	TGTGCCAGCAGCCCCGGCCCGGGACTACCTAGCTCCTACAATGAGCAGTTCTTC
TRBV3-1	-	TRBJ2-5	-	CASSQAAREETQYF	TGTGCCAGCAGCCAAGCGGCGCGGGAAGAGACCCAGTACTTC
TRBV5-1	-	TRBJ1-1	few	CASSPGGQTEAFF	TGCGCCAGCAGCCCCGGGGGGCAGACTGAAGCTTTCTTT
TRBV5-1	-	TRBJ2-5	many	CASSLSFQETQYF	TGCGCCAGCAGCTTGAGCTTTCAAGAGACCCAGTACTTC
TRBV24-1	-	TRBJ2-5	many	CATSDGSQETQYF	TGTGCCACCAGTGACGGGAGCCAAGAGACCCAGTACTTC
TRBV28	TRBD2	TRBJ2-1	few	CASGAGTYNEQFF	TGTGCCAGCGGAGCGGGGACCTACAATGAGCAGTTCTTC
TRBV18	TRBD1	TRBJ1-1	-	CASSPPAGQGNTEAFF	TGTGCCAGCTCACCACCGGCGGGACAGGGCAACACTGAAGCTTTCTTT
TRBV24-1	-	TRBJ2-5	-	CATGQYQETQYF	TGTGCCACCGGGCAGTACCAAGAGACCCAGTACTTC
TRBV4-2	TRBD1	TRBJ1-2	-	CASSQDETGVYYGYTF	TGTGCCAGCAGCCAAGATGAGACAGGGGTTTACTATGGCTACACCTTC
TRBV30	-	TRBJ2-7	-	CAWIQSYEQYF	TGTGCCTGGATACAGTCCTACGAGCAGTACTTC
TRBV6-2/TRBV6-3	-	TRBJ2-5	-	CASNQPAGSYQETQYF	TGTGCCAGCAACCAACCGGCGGGATCTTACCAAGAGACCCAGTACTTC
TRBV5-1	-	TRBJ1-2	few	CASSLAEGYGYTF	TGCGCCAGCAGCTTGGCAGAAGGCTATGGCTACACCTTC
TRBV29-1	TRBD1	TRBJ2-6	few	CSVGSGTGLGANVLTF	TGCAGCGTGGGGTCCGGGACAGGGTTAGGGGCCAACGTCCTGACTTTC
TRBV4-3	TRBD1	TRBJ2-4	-	CASSRKASGTTGDQNIQYF	TGCGCCAGCAGCCGCAAGGCTTCCGGGACGACAGGGGACCAAAACATTCAGTACTTC
TRBV9	-	TRBJ2-1	few	CASSVGPSSYNEQFF	TGTGCCAGCAGCGTAGGACCGAGCTCCTACAATGAGCAGTTCTTC
TRBV9	-	TRBJ2-7	-	CASSVGPGDEQYF	TGTGCCAGCAGCGTAGGACCAGGGGACGAGCAGTACTTC
TRBV6-6	TRBD2	TRBJ2-3	-	CASSSGLAGRTDTQYF	TGTGCCAGCAGTTCGGGACTAGCGGGCCGCACAGATACGCAGTATTTT
TRBV4-3	-	TRBJ1-1	-	CASSAPGGGTEAFF	TGCGCCAGCAGCGCACCTGGAGGGGGCACTGAAGCTTTCTTT
TRBV9	TRBD2	TRBJ2-5	-	CASSGGLAGFETQYF	TGTGCCAGCAGCGGGGGACTAGCGGGGTTTGAGACCCAGTACTTC
TRBV5-1	-	TRBJ2-3	few	CASSSTGGSDTQYF	TGCGCCAGCAGCTCCACGGGTGGTTCAGATACGCAGTATTTT
TRBV10-1	-	TRBJ2-2	few	CASSTRAGGTGELFF	TGCGCCAGCAGTACCCGGGCCGGAGGGACCGGGGAGCTGTTTTTT
TRBV12-3/TRBV12-4	-	TRBJ2-2	few	CASRALAAGELFF	TGTGCCAGCAGGGCACTTGCGGCCGGGGAGCTGTTTTTT
TRBV7-2	-	TRBJ2-7	many	CASRDRGAPEQYF	TGTGCCAGCAGAGACCGGGGGGCCCCCGAGCAGTACTTC
TRBV20-1	-	TRBJ1-1	few	CSASGQADTEAFF	TGCAGTGCTAGCGGTCAGGCCGACACTGAAGCTTTCTTT
TRBV7-8	-	TRBJ2-1	few	CASSLVQTAEQFF	TGTGCCAGCAGCTTAGTGCAGACGGCGGAGCAGTTCTTC
TRBV25-1	TRBD1	TRBJ2-1	-	CASRVQGNNEQFF	TGTGCCAGCAGGGTACAGGGGAACAATGAGCAGTTCTTC
TRBV29-1	-	TRBJ2-3	-	CSVGGTPDTQYF	TGCAGCGTTGGGGGCACCCCCGATACGCAGTATTTT
TRBV5-1	TRBD1	TRBJ1-5	-	CASSLAGTGLF	TGCGCCAGCAGCTTGGCCGGGACAGGGTTATTT
TRBV2	-	TRBJ2-5	-	CASNGAPGAQYF	TGTGCCAGCAATGGGGCGCCAGGGGCCCAGTACTTC
TRBV19	TRBD1	TRBJ2-5	-	CASSPRGQFQETQYF	TGTGCCAGTAGTCCCCGGGGACAGTTCCAAGAGACCCAGTACTTC
TRBV29-1	-	TRBJ1-2	few	CSAVGQNYGYTF	TGCAGCGCTGTCGGACAGAACTATGGCTACACCTTC
TRBV12-3/TRBV12-4	TRBD1	TRBJ2-1	-	CASSPGTGGGNEQFF	TGTGCCAGCAGTCCCGGGACAGGGGGAGGCAATGAGCAGTTCTTC
TRBV20-1	-	TRBJ1-4	-	CSASTSWNEKLFF	TGCAGTGCTTCTACATCATGGAATGAAAAACTGTTTTTT
TRBV5-6	TRBD1	TRBJ1-5	-	CASSSRDRGRRYQPQHF	TGTGCCAGCAGCTCCCGAGACAGGGGGCGGCGGTACCAGCCCCAGCATTTT
TRBV20-1	-	TRBJ1-1	few	CSARGTLVTNTEAFF	TGCAGTGCTAGAGGGACCTTAGTGACGAACACTGAAGCTTTCTTT
TRBV2	-	TRBJ1-6	few	CASRPDTSSYNSPLHF	TGTGCCAGCAGACCCGACACGAGCTCCTATAATTCACCCCTCCACTTT
TRBV20-1	TRBD2	TRBJ2-3	many	CSARRGGTDTQYF	TGCAGTGCTAGGCGGGGGGGCACAGATACGCAGTATTTT
TRBV24-1	-	TRBJ1-4	-	CATSERTHSRYTNEKLFF	TGTGCCACCAGTGAAAGGACCCACAGCAGATATACTAATGAAAAACTGTTTTTT
TRBV2	-	TRBJ1-2	few	CASSGAIPGGYTF	TGTGCCAGCAGTGGGGCCATCCCGGGTGGCTACACCTTC
TRBV7-9	-	TRBJ1-2	few	CASSADAGQSSNYGYTF	TGTGCCAGCAGCGCGGATGCAGGACAGAGTTCCAACTATGGCTACACCTTC
TRBV20-1	-	TRBJ1-3	many	CSATDIEFTGNTIYF	TGCAGTGCTACGGACATCGAATTTACTGGAAACACCATATATTTT
TRBV11-2	-	TRBJ1-2	-	CASSLLPDGTTMGYTF	TGTGCCAGCAGCTTACTACCGGACGGAACAACTATGGGCTACACCTTC
TRBV9	-	TRBJ1-5	few	CASSVDPGADQPQHF	TGTGCCAGCAGCGTAGATCCAGGGGCTGATCAGCCCCAGCATTTT
TRBV11-2	TRBD2	TRBJ2-2	few	CASRRSGGVTGELFF	TGTGCCAGCCGGCGCAGCGGGGGGGTCACCGGGGAGCTGTTTTTT
TRBV10-3	-	TRBJ2-5	few	CAISEGKSETQYF	TGTGCCATCAGTGAGGGCAAGTCCGAGACCCAGTACTTC
TRBV11-2	TRBD1	TRBJ1-4	-	CASSFTGEREKLFF	TGTGCCAGCAGCTTCACAGGGGAGCGTGAAAAACTGTTTTTT
TRBV7-2	TRBD1	TRBJ1-2	many	CASKGDRRDYGYTF	TGTGCCAGCAAAGGGGACAGGAGGGACTATGGCTACACCTTC